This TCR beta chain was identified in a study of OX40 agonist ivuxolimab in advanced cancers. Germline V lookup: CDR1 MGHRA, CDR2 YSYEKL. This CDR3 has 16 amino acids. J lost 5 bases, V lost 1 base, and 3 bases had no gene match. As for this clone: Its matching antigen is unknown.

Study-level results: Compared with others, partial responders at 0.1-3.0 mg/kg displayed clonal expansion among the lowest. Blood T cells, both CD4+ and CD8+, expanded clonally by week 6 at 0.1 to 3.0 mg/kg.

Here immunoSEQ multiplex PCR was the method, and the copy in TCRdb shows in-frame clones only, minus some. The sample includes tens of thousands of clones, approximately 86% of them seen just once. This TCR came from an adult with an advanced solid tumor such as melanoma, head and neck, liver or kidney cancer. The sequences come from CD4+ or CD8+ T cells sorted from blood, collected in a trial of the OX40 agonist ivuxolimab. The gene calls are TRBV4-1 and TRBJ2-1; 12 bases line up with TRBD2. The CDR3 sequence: CASSQARLAGDNEQFF. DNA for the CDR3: TGCGCCAGCAGCCAAGCCCGACTAGCGGGAGACAATGAGCAGTTCTTC.